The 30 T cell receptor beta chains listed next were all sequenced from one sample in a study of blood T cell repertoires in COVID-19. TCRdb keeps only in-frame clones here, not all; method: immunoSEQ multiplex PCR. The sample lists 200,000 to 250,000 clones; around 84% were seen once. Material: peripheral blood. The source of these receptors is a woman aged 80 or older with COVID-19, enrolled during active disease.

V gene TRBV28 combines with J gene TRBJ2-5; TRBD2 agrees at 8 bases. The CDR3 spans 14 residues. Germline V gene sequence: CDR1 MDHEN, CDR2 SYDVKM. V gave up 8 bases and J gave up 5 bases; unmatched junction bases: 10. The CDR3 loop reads CASAVGGALETQYF. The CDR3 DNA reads TGTGCCAGCGCGGTCGGGGGGGCCTTGGAGACCCAGTACTTC. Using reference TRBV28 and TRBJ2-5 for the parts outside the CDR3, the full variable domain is DVKVTQSSRYLVKRTGEKVFLECVQDMDHENMFWYRQDPGLGLRLIYFSYDVKMKEKGDIPEGYSVSREKKERFSLILESASTNQTSMYLCASAVGGALETQYFGPGTRLLVL.

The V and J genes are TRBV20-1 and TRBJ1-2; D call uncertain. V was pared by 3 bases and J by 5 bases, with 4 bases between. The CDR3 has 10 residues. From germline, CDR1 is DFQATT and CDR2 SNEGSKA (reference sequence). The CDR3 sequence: CSASLYGYTF. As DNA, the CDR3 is TGCAGTGCTAGTCTATATGGCTACACCTTC.

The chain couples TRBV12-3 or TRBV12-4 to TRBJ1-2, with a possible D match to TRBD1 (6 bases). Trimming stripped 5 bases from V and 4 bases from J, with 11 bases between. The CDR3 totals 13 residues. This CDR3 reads CASSPETGYGYTF. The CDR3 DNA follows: TGTGCCAGCAGTCCCGAGACAGGCTATGGCTACACCTTC.

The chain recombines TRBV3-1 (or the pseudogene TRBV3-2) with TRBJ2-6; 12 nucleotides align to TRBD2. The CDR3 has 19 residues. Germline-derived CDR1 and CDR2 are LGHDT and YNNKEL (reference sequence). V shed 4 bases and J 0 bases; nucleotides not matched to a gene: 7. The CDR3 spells CASSPLLAGGYSGANVLTF. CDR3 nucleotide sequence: TGTGCCAGCAGCCCACTTCTAGCGGGGGGGTACTCTGGGGCCAACGTCCTGACTTTC.

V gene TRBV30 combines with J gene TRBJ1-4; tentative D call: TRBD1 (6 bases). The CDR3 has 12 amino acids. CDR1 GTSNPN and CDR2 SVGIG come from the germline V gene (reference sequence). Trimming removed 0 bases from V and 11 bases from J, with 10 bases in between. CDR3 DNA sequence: TGTGCCTGGAGTGTTGAGCAGGGGAAACTGTTTTTT. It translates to CAWSVEQGKLFF. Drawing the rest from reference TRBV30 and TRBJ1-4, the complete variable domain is SQTIHQWPATLVQPVGSPLSLECTVEGTSNPNLYWYRQAAGRGLQLLFYSVGIGQISSEVPQNLSASRPQDRQFILSSKKLLLSDSGFYLCAWSVEQGKLFFGSGTQLSVL.

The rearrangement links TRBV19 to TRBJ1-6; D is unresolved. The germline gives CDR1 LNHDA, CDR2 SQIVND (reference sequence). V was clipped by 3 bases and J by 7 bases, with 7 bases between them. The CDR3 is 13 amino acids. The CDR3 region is CASSIRENSPLHF. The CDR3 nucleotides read TGTGCCAGTAGTATCCGGGAGAATTCACCCCTCCACTTT.

CDR3 DNA: TGTGCCAGCAGCTCCGGACTCGCTCTGCCCTCAGATACGCAGTATTTT. It specifies CASSSGLALPSDTQYF. The rearrangement uses TRBV7-9 and TRBJ2-3; tentative D call: TRBD2 (5 bases). CDR3 size: 16 residues. Looked up from germline, CDR1 is SEHNR and CDR2 is FQNEAQ (reference sequence). V lost 4 bases and J lost 4, with 18 bases in between.

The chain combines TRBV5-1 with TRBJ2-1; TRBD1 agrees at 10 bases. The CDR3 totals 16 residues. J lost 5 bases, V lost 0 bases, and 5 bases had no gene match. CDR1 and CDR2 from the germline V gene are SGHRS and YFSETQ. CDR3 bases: TGCGCCAGCAGCTTGGGGGGGACAGGGGACCACAATGAGCAGTTCTTC. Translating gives CASSLGGTGDHNEQFF.

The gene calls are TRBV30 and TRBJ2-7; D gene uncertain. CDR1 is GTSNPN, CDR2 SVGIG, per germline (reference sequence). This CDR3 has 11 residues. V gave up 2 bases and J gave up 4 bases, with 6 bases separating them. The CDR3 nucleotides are TGTGCCTGGAGTACGGGTTACGAGCAGTACTTC. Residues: CAWSTGYEQYF. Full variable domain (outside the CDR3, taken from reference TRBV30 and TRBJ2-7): SQTIHQWPATLVQPVGSPLSLECTVEGTSNPNLYWYRQAAGRGLQLLFYSVGIGQISSEVPQNLSASRPQDRQFILSSKKLLLSDSGFYLCAWSTGYEQYFGPGTRLTVT.

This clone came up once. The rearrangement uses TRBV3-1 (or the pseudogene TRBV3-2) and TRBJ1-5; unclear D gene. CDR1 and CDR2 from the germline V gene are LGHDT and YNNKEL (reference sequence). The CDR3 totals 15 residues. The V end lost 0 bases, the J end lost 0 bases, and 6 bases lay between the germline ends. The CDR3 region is CASSQERSSNQPQHF. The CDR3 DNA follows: TGTGCCAGCAGCCAAGAACGGAGTAGCAATCAGCCCCAGCATTTT.

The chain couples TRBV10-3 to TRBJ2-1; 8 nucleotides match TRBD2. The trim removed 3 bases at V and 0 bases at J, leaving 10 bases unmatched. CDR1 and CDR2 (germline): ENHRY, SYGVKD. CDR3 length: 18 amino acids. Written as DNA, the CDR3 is TGTGCCATCAGTGATGTGGCGGGGGGCCGCTCCTCCTACAATGAGCAGTTCTTC. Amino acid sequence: CAISDVAGGRSSYNEQFF.

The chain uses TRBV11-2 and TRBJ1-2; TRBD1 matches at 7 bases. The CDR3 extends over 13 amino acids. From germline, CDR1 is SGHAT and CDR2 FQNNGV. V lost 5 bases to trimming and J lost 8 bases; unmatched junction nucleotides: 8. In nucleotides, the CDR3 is TGTGCCAGCAGCAAACAGGGGCGGGAAGGCTACACCTTC. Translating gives CASSKQGREGYTF. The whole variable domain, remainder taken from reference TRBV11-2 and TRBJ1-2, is EAGVAQSPRYKIIEKRQSVAFWCNPISGHATLYWYQQILGQGPKLLIQFQNNGVVDDSQLPKDRFSAERLKGVDSTLKIQPAKLEDSAVYLCASSKQGREGYTFGSGTRLTVV.

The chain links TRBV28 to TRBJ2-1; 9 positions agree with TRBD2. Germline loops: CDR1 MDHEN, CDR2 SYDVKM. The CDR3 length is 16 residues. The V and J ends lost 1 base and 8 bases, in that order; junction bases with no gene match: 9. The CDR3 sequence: CASSLSGGGASHEQFF. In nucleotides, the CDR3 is TGTGCCAGCAGTTTATCCGGCGGGGGGGCCTCCCATGAGCAGTTCTTC. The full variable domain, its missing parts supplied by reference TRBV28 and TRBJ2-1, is DVKVTQSSRYLVKRTGEKVFLECVQDMDHENMFWYRQDPGLGLRLIYFSYDVKMKEKGDIPEGYSVSREKKERFSLILESASTNQTSMYLCASSLSGGGASHEQFFGPGTRLTVL.

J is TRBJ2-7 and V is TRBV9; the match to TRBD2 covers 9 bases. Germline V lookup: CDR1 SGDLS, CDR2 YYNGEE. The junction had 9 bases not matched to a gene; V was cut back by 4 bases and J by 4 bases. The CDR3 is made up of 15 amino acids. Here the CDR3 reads CASSPREAGGYEQYF. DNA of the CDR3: TGTGCCAGCAGCCCACGAGAAGCGGGGGGTTACGAGCAGTACTTC.

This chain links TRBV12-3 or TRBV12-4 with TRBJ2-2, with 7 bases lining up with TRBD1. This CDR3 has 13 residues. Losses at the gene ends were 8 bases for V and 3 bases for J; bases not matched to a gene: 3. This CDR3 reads CASRQGDTGELFF. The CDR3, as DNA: TGTGCCAGCCGACAGGGAGACACCGGGGAGCTGTTTTTT.

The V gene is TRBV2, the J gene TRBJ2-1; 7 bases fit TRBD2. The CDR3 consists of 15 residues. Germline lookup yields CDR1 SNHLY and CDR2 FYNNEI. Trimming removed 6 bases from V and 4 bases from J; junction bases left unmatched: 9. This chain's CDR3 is CASRAANSGYNEQFF. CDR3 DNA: TGTGCCAGCAGGGCCGCAAATAGCGGGTACAATGAGCAGTTCTTC.

DNA for the CDR3: TGTGCCAGCAGCTTAGCGCTAACCGAGGGCTATGGCTACACCTTC. It yields the protein CASSLALTEGYGYTF. The chain uses TRBV7-2 and TRBJ1-2; D unresolved. The CDR3 loop spans 15 amino acids. Germline V gene data show CDR1 as SGHTA and CDR2 as FQGNSA. V lost 0 bases, J lost 4 bases, and 12 bases lay in between.

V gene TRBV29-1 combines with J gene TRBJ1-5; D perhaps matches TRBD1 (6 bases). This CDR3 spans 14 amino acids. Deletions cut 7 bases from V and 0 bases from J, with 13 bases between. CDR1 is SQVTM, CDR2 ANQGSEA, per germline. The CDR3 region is CSASTGNSNQPQHF. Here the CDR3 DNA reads TGCAGCGCCTCGACAGGAAATAGCAATCAGCCCCAGCATTTT. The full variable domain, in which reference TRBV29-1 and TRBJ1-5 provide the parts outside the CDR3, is SAVISQKPSRDICQRGTSLTIQCQVDSQVTMMFWYRQQPGQSLTLIATANQGSEATYESGFVIDKFPISRPNLTFSTLTVSNMSPEDSSIYLCSASTGNSNQPQHFGDGTRLSIL.

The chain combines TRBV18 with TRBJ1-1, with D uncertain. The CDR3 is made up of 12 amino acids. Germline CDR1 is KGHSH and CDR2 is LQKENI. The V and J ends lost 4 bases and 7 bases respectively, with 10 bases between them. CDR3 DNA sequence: TGTGCCAGCTCACAGGGAGGGTTTGAAGCTTTCTTT. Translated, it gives CASSQGGFEAFF.

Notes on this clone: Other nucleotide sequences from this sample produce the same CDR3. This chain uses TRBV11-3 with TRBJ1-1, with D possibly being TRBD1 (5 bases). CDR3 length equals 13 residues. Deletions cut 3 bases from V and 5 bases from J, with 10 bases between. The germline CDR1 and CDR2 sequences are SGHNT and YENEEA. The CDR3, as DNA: TGTGCCAGCAGCTTCATCGGGGGAACTGAAGCTTTCTTT. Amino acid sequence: CASSFIGGTEAFF.

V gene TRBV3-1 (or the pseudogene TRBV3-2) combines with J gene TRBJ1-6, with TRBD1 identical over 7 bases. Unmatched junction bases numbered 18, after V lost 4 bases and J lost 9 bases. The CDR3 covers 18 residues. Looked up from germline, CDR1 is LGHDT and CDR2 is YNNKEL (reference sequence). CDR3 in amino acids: CASSPVERQGRISSPLHF. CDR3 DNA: TGTGCCAGCAGCCCGGTTGAACGACAGGGACGGATTAGTTCACCCCTCCACTTT.

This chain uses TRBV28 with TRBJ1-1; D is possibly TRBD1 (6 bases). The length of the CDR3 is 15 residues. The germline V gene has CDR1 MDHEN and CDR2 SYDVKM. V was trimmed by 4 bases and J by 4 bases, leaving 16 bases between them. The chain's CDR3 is CASSYGGAQSTEAFF. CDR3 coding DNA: TGTGCCAGCAGTTACGGGGGGGCTCAGAGCACTGAAGCTTTCTTT.

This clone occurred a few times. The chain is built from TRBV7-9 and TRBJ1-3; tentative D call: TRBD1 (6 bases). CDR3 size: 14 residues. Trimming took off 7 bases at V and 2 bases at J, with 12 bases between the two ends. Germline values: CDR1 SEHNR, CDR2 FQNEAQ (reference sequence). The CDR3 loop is CASNRGATGNTIYF. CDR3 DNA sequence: TGTGCCAGCAACCGGGGGGCAACTGGAAACACCATATATTTT.

The CDR3 DNA sequence: TGTGCCAGTAGCCACAGGGAAAACACTGAAGCTTTCTTT. Amino acid sequence: CASSHRENTEAFF. This rearrangement joins TRBV19 to TRBJ1-1; tentative D call: TRBD1 (6 bases). V was pared by 6 bases and J by 2 bases, with 10 bases between. This CDR3 contains 13 residues. Per germline, CDR1 LNHDA and CDR2 SQIVND (reference sequence).

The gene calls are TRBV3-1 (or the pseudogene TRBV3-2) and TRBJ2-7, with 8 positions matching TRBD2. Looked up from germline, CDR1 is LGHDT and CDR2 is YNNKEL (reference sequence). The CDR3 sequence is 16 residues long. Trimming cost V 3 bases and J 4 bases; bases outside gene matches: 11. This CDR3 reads CASSHARGSGAYEQYF. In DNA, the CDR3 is TGTGCCAGCAGCCATGCGCGAGGTAGCGGGGCGTACGAGCAGTACTTC.

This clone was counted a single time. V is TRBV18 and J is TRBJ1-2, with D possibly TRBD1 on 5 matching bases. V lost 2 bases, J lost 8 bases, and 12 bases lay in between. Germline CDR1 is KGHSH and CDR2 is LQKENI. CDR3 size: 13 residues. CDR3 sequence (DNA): TGTGCCAGCTCACCAGTTCAGGGCGCGGGCTACACCTTC. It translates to CASSPVQGAGYTF.

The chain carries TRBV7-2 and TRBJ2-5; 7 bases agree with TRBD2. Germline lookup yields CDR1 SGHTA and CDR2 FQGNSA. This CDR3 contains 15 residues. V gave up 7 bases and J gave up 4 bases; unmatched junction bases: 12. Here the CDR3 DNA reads TGTGCCAGCACCACGAGCGGGGCTGGGGGAGAGACCCAGTACTTC. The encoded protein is CASTTSGAGGETQYF. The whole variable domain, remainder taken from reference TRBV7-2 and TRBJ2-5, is GAGVSQSPSNKVTEKGKDVELRCDPISGHTALYWYRQSLGQGLEFLIYFQGNSAPDKSGLPSDRFSAERTGGSVSTLTIQRTQQEDSAVYLCASTTSGAGGETQYFGPGTRLLVL.

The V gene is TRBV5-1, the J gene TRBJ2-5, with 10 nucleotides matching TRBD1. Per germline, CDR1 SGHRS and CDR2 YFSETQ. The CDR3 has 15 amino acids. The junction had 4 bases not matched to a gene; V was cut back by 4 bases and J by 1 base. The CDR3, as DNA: TGCGCCAGCAGCCTGGGGACAGGGGTCCAAGAGACCCAGTACTTC. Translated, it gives CASSLGTGVQETQYF.

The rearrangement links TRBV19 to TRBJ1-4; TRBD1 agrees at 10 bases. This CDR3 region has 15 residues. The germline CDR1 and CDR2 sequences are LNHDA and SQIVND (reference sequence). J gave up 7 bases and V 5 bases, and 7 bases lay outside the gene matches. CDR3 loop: CASSDARQGAEKLFF. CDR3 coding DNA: TGTGCCAGTAGTGATGCGCGACAGGGGGCTGAAAAACTGTTTTTT.

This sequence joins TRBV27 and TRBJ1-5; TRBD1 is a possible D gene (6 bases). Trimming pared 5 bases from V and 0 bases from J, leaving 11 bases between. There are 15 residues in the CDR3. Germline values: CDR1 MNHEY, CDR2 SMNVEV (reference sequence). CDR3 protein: CASSPGQSSNQPQHF. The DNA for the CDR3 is TGTGCCAGCAGTCCCGGACAGTCTAGCAATCAGCCCCAGCATTTT.